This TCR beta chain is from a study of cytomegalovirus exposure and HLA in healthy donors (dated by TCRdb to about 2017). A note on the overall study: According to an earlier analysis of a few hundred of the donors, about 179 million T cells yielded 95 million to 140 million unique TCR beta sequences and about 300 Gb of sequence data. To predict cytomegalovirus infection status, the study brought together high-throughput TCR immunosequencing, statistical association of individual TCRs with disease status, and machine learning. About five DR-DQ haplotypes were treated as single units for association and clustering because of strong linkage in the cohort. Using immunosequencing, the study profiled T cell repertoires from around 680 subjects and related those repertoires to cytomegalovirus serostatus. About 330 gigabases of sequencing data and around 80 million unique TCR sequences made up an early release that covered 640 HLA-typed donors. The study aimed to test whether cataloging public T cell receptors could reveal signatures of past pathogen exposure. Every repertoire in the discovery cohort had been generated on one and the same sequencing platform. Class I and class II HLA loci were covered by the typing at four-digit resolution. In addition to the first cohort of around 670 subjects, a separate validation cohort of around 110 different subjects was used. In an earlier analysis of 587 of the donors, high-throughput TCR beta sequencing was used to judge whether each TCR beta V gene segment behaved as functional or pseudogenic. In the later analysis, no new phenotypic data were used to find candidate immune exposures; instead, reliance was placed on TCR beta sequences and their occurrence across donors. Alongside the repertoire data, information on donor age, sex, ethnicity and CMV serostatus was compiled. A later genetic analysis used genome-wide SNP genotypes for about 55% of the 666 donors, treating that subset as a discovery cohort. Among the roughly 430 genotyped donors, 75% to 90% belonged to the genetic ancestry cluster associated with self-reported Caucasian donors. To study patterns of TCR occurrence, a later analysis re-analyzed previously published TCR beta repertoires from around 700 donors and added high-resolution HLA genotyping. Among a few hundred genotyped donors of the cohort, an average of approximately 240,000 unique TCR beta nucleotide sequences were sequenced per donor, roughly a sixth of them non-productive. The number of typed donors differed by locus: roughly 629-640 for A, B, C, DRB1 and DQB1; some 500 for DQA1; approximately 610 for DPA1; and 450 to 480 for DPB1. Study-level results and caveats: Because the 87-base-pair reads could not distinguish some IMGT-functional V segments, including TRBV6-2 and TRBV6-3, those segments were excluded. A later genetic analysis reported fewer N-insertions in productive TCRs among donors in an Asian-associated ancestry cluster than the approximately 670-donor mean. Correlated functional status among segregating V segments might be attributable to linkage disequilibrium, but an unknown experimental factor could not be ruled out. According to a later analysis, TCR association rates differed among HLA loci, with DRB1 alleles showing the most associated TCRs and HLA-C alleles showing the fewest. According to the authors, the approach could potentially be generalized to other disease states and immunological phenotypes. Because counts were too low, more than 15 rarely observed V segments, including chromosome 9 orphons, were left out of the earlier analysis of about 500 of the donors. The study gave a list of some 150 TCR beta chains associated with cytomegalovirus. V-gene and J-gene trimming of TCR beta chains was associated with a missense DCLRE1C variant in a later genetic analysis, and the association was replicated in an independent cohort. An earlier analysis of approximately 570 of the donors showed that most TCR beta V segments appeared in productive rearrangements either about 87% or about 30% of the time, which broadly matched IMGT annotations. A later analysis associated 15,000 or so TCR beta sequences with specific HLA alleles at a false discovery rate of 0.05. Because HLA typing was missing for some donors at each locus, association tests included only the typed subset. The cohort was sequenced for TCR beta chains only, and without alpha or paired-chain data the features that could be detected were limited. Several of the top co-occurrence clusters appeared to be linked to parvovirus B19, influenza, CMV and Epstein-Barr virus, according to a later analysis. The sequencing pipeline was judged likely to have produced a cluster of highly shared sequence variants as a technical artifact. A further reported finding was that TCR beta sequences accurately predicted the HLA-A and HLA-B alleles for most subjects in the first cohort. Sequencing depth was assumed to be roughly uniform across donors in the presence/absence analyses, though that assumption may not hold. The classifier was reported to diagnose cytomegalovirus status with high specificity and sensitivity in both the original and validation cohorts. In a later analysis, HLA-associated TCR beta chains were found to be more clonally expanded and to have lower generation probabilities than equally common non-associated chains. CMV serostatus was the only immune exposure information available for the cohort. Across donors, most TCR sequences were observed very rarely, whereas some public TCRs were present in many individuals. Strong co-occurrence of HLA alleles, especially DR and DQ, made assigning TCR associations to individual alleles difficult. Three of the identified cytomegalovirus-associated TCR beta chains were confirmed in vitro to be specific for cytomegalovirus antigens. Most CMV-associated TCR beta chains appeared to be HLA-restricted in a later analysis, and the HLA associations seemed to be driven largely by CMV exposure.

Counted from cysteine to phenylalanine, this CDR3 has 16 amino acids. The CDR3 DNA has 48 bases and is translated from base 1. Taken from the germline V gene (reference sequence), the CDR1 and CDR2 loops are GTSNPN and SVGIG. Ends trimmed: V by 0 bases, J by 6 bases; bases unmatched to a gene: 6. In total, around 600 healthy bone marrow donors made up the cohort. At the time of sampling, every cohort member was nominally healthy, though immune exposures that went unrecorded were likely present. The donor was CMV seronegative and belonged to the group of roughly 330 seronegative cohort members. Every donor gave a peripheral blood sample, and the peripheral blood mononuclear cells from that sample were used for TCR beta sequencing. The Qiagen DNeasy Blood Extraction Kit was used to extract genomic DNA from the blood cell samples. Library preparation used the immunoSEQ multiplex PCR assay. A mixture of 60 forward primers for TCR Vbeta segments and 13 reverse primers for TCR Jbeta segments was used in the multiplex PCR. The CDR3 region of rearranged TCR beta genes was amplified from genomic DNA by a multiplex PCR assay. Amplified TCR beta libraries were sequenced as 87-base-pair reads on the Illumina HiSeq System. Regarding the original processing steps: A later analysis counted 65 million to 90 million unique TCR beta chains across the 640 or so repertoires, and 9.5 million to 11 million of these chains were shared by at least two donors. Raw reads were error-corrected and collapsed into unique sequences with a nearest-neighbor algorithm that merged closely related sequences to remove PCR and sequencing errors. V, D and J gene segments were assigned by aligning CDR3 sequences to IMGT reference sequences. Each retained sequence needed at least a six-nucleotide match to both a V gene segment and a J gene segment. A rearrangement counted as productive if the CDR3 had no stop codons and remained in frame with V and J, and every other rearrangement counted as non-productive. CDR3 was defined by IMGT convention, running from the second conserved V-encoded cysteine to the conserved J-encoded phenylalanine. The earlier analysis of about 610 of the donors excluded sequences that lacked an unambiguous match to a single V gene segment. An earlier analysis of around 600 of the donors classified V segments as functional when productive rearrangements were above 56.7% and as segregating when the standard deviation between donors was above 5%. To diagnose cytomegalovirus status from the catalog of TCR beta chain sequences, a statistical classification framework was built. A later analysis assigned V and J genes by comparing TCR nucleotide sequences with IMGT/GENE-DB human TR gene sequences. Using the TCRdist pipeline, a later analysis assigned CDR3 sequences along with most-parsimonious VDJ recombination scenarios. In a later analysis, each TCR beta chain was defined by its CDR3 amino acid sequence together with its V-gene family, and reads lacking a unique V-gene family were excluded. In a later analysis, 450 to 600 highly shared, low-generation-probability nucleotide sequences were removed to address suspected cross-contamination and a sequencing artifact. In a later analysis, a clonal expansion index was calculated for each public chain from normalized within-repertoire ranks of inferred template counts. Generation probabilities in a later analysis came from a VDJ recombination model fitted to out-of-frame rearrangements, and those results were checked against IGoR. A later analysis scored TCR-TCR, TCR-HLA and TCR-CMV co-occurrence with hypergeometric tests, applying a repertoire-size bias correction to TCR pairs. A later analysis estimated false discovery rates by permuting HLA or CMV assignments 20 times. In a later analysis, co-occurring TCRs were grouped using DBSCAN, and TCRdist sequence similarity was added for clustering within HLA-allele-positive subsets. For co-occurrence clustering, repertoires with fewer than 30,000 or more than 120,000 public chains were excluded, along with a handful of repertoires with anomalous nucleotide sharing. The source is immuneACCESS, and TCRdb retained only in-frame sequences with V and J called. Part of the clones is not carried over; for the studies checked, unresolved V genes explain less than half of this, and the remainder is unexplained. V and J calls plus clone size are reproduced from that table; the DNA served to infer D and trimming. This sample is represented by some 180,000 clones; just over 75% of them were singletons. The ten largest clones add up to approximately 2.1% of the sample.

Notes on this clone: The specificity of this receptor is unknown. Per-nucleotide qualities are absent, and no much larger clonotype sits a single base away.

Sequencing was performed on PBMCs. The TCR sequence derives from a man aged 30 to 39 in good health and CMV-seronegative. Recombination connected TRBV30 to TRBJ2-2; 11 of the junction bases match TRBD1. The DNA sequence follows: TGTGCCTGGAGTGTAGGGGACAGGGGGTTATCCGGGGAGCTGTTTTTT. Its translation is CAWSVGDRGLSGELFF.